This T cell receptor beta chain derives from a study of sequential checkpoint blockade in melanoma. The treatment is: randomized to nivolumab then ipilimumab (arm A) or the reverse (arm B). None of the patients previously received DNA-damaging chemotherapy. Sequenced by immunoSEQ multiplex PCR; TCRdb stores in-frame clones only, minus some. The data show about 20,000 clones, over 75% seen once. This CDR3 spans 13 amino acids. The J segment lost 2 bases and the V segment lost 4 bases, leaving 4 bases of the junction unmatched. Germline CDR1 reads SQVTM; CDR2 reads ANQGSEA. This clonotype was obtained from a human donor with melanoma. Sequencing was performed on CD8+ T cells sorted from blood (inferred from file names), taken from a patient given nivolumab and ipilimumab in sequence. The V call is TRBV29-1, the J call TRBJ2-7, with 8 nucleotides matching TRBD2. CDR3 in amino acids: CSVVGGVTYEQYF. The CDR3 DNA reads as TGCAGCGTTGTCGGGGGGGTGACCTACGAGCAGTACTTC.